This T cell receptor (beta chain) came from a study of T cell responses to AZD1222 COVID-19 vaccine. Study background: Second-dose recipients at about 4 or about 12 weeks were treated as one pooled group. Study-level points and caveats: Among vaccine-associated CD4 TCRs, coverage spanned spike, with dominance at 160-218 and 743-854.

Points on this clone: Its antigen is undetermined.

The CDR3 sequence is 16 residues long. Germline V lookup: CDR1 MNHEY, CDR2 SVGEGT. Losses at the gene ends were 2 bases for V and 0 bases for J; bases not matched to a gene: 6. Assay used: immunoSEQ multiplex PCR; TCRdb lists only in-frame clones, some missing. The repertoire includes about 130,000 clones, about 87% of them detected once, and 1.9% sits in the top ten. This clonotype was obtained from an adult in good health. The chain employs TRBV6-2 or TRBV6-3 and TRBJ1-1; TRBD1 matches 7 bases. Sequenced material: peripheral blood, taken on day 0 of AZD1222 vaccination. CDR3 in amino acids: CASSYRGDSLNTEAFF. In DNA, the CDR3 is TGTGCCAGCAGTTACCGTGGGGACAGTTTGAACACTGAAGCTTTCTTT.